A selection of T cell receptor beta chains follows, all from one sample in a study of blood T cell repertoires in COVID-19. The table came from immunoSEQ multiplex PCR; TCRdb's copy has only in-frame clones and leaves some out. Altogether approximately 450,000 clones are present, nearly 90% being singletons, with the ten largest covering about 2%. The sequenced material came from PBMCs or T cells enriched from blood (not recorded which). The receptors stem from a woman aged 18-29 years with acute COVID-19. The CDR3 runs from the conserved cysteine through the conserved F or W. The D gene is left open where the match is weak. The size field is filled for only some rows; it gives once, few, many or a size class.

J gene: TRBJ1-6; clone size: -; V gene: TRBV7-2; D gene: TRBD1; CDR3 DNA: TGTGCCAGCAGCTTAGGGGACAGGGAAGGTTCACCCCTCCACTTT; CDR3 protein: CASSLGDREGSPLHF
J gene: TRBJ2-7; clone size: -; V gene: TRBV11-2; D gene: -; CDR3 DNA: TGTGCCAGCAGCTTACACTACTCCTACGAGCAGTACTTC; CDR3 protein: CASSLHYSYEQYF
J gene: TRBJ1-5; clone size: -; V gene: TRBV7-2; D gene: TRBD1; CDR3 DNA: TGTGCCAGCAGCTTAGTAGGGGGCAGCAATCAGCCCCAGCATTTT; CDR3 protein: CASSLVGGSNQPQHF
J gene: TRBJ2-2; clone size: -; V gene: TRBV3-1/TRBV3-2; D gene: TRBD2; CDR3 DNA: TGTGCCAGCAGCCAAAGATTAAGCGGGAGCACCGGGGAGCTGTTTTTT; CDR3 protein: CASSQRLSGSTGELFF
J gene: TRBJ2-6; clone size: -; V gene: TRBV9; D gene: -; CDR3 DNA: TGTGCCAGCAGGTCAGTCCCTGGGGCCAACGTCCTGACTTTC; CDR3 protein: CASRSVPGANVLTF
J gene: TRBJ1-1; clone size: -; V gene: TRBV20-1; D gene: TRBD1; CDR3 DNA: TGCAGTGCTAGTGGATTTGGGGACAGCATGAACACTGAAGCTTTCTTT; CDR3 protein: CSASGFGDSMNTEAFF
J gene: TRBJ2-2; clone size: -; V gene: TRBV12-5; D gene: -; CDR3 DNA: TGTGCTAGTGGGGCTGGGCAGGGGCCCACCGGGGAGCTGTTTTTT; CDR3 protein: CASGAGQGPTGELFF
J gene: TRBJ1-1; clone size: -; V gene: TRBV7-2; D gene: -; CDR3 DNA: TGTGCCAGCAGCTTAGGAGGGCCTGAAGCTTTCTTT; CDR3 protein: CASSLGGPEAFF
J gene: TRBJ1-4; clone size: -; V gene: TRBV12-3/TRBV12-4; D gene: -; CDR3 DNA: TGTGCCACCAGACGGGAAGGGAGACTGTTTTTT; CDR3 protein: CATRREGRLFF
J gene: TRBJ2-3; clone size: -; V gene: TRBV5-4; D gene: TRBD2; CDR3 DNA: TGTGCCAGCAGCCCCGCCGGCGGGGGAAACACAGATACGCAGTATTTT; CDR3 protein: CASSPAGGGNTDTQYF
J gene: TRBJ2-4; clone size: -; V gene: TRBV18; D gene: -; CDR3 DNA: TGTGCCAGCTCACCTCAAAGAGGGCCCAACATTCAGTACTTC; CDR3 protein: CASSPQRGPNIQYF
J gene: TRBJ2-3; clone size: -; V gene: TRBV6-5; D gene: -; CDR3 DNA: TGTGCCGGCCGAACGAACACAGATACGCAGTATTTT; CDR3 protein: CAGRTNTDTQYF
J gene: TRBJ2-1; clone size: -; V gene: TRBV7-2; D gene: TRBD2; CDR3 DNA: TGTGCCAGCAGCTGGGGACTAGCGGGTGACAATGAGCAGTTCTTC; CDR3 protein: CASSWGLAGDNEQFF
J gene: TRBJ1-1; clone size: -; V gene: TRBV29-1; D gene: -; CDR3 DNA: TGCAGCGTTGACAAACAGGGATTCACTGAAGCTTTCTTT; CDR3 protein: CSVDKQGFTEAFF
J gene: TRBJ1-5; clone size: -; V gene: TRBV19; D gene: TRBD1; CDR3 DNA: TGTGCCAGTACCTGGACAGGGGGCGGGCAGCCCCAGCATTTT; CDR3 protein: CASTWTGGGQPQHF
J gene: TRBJ2-7; clone size: few; V gene: TRBV5-1; D gene: TRBD2; CDR3 DNA: TGCGCCAGCAGCTCCCCCGGGACTAGCCCCTACGAGCAGTACTTC; CDR3 protein: CASSSPGTSPYEQYF
J gene: TRBJ2-1; clone size: -; V gene: TRBV27; D gene: TRBD1; CDR3 DNA: TGTGCCAGCAGATCGCCGGGACAGGGGAAGAATGAGCAGTTCTTC; CDR3 protein: CASRSPGQGKNEQFF
J gene: TRBJ1-5; clone size: -; V gene: TRBV28; D gene: TRBD1; CDR3 DNA: TGTGCCAGCAGAGCCCAGGGACAGGGTGAGAATCAGCCCCAGCATTTT; CDR3 protein: CASRAQGQGENQPQHF
J gene: TRBJ2-7; clone size: -; V gene: TRBV13; D gene: TRBD2; CDR3 DNA: TGTGCCAGCAGCACGGGACTAGCGGTCCACGAGCAGTACTTC; CDR3 protein: CASSTGLAVHEQYF
J gene: TRBJ2-7; clone size: -; V gene: TRBV7-2; D gene: -; CDR3 DNA: TGTGCCAGCAGCCCTAAAGTGGACAGAGCCTACGAGCAGTACTTC; CDR3 protein: CASSPKVDRAYEQYF
J gene: TRBJ2-7; clone size: -; V gene: TRBV5-1; D gene: TRBD1; CDR3 DNA: TGCGCCAGCAGCTTTTCAGGGACAGGGTTTTACGAGCAGTACTTC; CDR3 protein: CASSFSGTGFYEQYF
J gene: TRBJ2-5; clone size: once; V gene: TRBV18; D gene: TRBD2; CDR3 DNA: TGTGCCAGCTCACGGACTAGCGGGGTGTACCAAGAGACCCAGTACTTC; CDR3 protein: CASSRTSGVYQETQYF
J gene: TRBJ2-7; clone size: -; V gene: TRBV19; D gene: TRBD1; CDR3 DNA: TGTGCCAGTAAGGAGACAGGGGAGAACTACTACGAGCAGTACTTC; CDR3 protein: CASKETGENYYEQYF
J gene: TRBJ2-2; clone size: -; V gene: TRBV4-2; D gene: TRBD1; CDR3 DNA: TGTGCCAGCCGGGACAGTCAAAAAGGGGAGCTGTTTTTT; CDR3 protein: CASRDSQKGELFF
J gene: TRBJ1-4; clone size: few; V gene: TRBV2; D gene: -; CDR3 DNA: TGTGCCAGCAGTGAGCGGGTTGTAGGGGGGGAGATCGGTGAAAAACTGTTTTTT; CDR3 protein: CASSERVVGGEIGEKLFF
J gene: TRBJ1-4; clone size: once; V gene: TRBV28; D gene: -; CDR3 DNA: TGTGCCAGCAGTTTATCCCCCTCTATACCAAAACTGTTTTTT; CDR3 protein: CASSLSPSIPKLFF
J gene: TRBJ2-5; clone size: -; V gene: TRBV30; D gene: TRBD1; CDR3 DNA: TGTGCCTGGAGTGTATTGGTAGGACAGGGGACCCAGTACTTC; CDR3 protein: CAWSVLVGQGTQYF
J gene: TRBJ1-6; clone size: -; V gene: TRBV13; D gene: TRBD1; CDR3 DNA: TGTGCCAGCAGCCAAATGGGACAGGGGGGTTCACCCCTCCACTTT; CDR3 protein: CASSQMGQGGSPLHF